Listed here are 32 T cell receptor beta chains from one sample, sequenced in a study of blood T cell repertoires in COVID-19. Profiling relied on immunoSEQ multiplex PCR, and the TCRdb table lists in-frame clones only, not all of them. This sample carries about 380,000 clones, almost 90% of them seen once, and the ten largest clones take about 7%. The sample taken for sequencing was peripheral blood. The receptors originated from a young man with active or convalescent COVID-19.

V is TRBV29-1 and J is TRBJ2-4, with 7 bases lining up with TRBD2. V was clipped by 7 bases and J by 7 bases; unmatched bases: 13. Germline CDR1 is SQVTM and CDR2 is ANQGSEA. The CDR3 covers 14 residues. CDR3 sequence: CSAVRVAGGNIQYF. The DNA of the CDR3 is TGCAGCGCAGTACGGGTGGCCGGGGGGAACATTCAGTACTTC.

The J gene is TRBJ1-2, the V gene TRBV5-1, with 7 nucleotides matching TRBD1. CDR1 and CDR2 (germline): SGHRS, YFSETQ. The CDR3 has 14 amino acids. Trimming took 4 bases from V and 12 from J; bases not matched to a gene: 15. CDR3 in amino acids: CASSPDDRVSWDTF. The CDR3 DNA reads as TGCGCCAGCAGCCCAGACGACAGGGTCTCATGGGACACCTTC.

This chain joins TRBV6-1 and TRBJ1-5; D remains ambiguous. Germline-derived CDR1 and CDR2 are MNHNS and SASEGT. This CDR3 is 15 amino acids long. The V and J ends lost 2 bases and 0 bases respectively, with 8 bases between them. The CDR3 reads CASSETAYSNQPQHF. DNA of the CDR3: TGTGCCAGCAGTGAAACAGCCTATAGCAATCAGCCCCAGCATTTT.

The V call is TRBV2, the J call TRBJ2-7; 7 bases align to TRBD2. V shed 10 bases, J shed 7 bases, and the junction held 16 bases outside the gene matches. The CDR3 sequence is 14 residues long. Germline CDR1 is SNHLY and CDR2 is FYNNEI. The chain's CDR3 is CATRWGGSTWEQYF. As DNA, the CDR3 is TGTGCCACTCGGTGGGGGGGTTCTACGTGGGAGCAGTACTTC.

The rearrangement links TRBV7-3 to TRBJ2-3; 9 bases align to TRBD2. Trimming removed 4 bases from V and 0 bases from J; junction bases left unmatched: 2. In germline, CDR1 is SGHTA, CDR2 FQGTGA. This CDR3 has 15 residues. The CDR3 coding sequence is TGTGCCAGCAGCTCCGGGACTAGCAGCACAGATACGCAGTATTTT. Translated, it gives CASSSGTSSTDTQYF.

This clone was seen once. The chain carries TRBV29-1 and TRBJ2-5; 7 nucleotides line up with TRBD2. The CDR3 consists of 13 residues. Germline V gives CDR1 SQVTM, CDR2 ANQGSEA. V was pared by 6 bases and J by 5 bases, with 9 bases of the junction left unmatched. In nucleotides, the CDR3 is TGCAGCGTCTCCGGGGGGATTAAGGAGACCCAGTACTTC. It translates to CSVSGGIKETQYF.

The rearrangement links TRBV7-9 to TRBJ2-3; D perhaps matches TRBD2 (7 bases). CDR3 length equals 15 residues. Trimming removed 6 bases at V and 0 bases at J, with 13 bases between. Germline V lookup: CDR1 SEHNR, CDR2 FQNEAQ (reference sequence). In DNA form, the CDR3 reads TGTGCCAGCAGAGCTCGGGGGGCCAGCACAGATACGCAGTATTTT. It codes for CASRARGASTDTQYF.

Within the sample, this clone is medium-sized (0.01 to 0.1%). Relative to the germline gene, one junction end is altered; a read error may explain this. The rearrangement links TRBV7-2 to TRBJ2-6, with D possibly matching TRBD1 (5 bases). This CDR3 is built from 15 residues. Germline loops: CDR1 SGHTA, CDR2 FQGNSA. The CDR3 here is CASSPGPSGANVLTF. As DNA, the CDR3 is TGTGCCAGCAGCCCGGGCCCATCTGGGGCCAACGTGCTGACTTTC.

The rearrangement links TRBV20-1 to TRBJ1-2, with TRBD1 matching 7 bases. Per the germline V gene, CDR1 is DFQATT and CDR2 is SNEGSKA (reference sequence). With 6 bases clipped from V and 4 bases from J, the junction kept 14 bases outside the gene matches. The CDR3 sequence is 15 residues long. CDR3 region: CSASDFRGTSYGYTF. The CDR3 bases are TGCAGTGCCAGTGATTTCAGGGGGACAAGCTATGGCTACACCTTC.

The CDR3 coding sequence is TGTGCCAGCAGGCGGGCTTGGCGATCGAACACTGAAGCTTTCTTT. It is translated as CASRRAWRSNTEAFF. The V gene is TRBV6-5, the J gene TRBJ1-1, with no clear D. V dropped 6 bases and J dropped 1 base, with 15 bases sitting between them. This CDR3 region has 15 residues. Germline values: CDR1 MNHEY, CDR2 SVGAGI.

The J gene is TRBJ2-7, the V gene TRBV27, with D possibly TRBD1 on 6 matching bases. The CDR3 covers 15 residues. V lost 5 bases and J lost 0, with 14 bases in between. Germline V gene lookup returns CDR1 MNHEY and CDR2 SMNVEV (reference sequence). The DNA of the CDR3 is TGTGCCAGCAGTCCGGGACACCCGAGCTCCTACGAGCAGTACTTC. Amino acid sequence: CASSPGHPSSYEQYF.

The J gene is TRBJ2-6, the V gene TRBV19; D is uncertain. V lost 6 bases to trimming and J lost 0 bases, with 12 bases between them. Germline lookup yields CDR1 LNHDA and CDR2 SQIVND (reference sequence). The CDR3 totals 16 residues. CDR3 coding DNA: TGTGCCAGTAGAACTCACAGAAGCTCTGGGGCCAACGTCCTGACTTTC. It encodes CASRTHRSSGANVLTF.

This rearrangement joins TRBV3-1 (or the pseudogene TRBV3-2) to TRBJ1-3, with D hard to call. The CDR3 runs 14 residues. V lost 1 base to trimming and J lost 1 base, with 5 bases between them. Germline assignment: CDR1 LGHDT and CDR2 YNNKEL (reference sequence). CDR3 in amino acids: CASSQAGSGNTIYF. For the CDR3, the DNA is TGTGCCAGCAGCCAAGCAGGTTCTGGAAACACCATATATTTT.

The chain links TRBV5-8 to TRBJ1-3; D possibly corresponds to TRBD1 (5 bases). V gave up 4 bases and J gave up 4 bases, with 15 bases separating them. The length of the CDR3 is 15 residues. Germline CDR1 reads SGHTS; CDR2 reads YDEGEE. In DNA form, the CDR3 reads TGTGCCAGCAGCCTGACAGCGCTTCCAGGAAACACCATATATTTT. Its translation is CASSLTALPGNTIYF.

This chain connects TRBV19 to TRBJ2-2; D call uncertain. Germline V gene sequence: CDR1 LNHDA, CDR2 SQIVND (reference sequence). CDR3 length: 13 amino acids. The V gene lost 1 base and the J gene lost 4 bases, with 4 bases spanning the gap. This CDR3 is CASSIGSTGELFF. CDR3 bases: TGTGCCAGTAGTATAGGTAGCACCGGGGAGCTGTTTTTT.

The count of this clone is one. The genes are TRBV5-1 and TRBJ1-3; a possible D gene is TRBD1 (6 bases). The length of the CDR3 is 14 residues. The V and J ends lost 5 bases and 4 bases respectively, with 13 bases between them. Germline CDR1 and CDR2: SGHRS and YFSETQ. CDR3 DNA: TGCGCCAGCAGGGATCCGGGGGGCGGAAACACCATATATTTT. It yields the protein CASRDPGGGNTIYF.

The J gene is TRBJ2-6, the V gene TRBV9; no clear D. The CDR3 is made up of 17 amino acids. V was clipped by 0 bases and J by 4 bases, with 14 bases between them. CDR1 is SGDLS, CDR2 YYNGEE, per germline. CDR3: CASSVAPLGSGANVLTF. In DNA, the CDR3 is TGTGCCAGCAGCGTAGCCCCCCTCGGGTCGGGGGCCAACGTCCTGACTTTC.

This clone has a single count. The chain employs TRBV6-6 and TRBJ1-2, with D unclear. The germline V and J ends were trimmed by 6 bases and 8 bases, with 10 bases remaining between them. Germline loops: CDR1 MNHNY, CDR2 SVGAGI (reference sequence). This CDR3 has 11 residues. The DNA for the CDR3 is TGTGCCAGCAGGAGGGAAGTCGGCTACACCTTC. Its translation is CASRREVGYTF.

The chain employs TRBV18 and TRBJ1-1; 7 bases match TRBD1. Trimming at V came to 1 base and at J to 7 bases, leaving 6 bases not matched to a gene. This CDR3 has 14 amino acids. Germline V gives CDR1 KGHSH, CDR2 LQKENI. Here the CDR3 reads CASSPLGAGGEAFF. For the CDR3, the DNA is TGTGCCAGCTCACCACTCGGGGCAGGGGGTGAAGCTTTCTTT. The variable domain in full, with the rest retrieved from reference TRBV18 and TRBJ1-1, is NAGVMQNPRHLVRRRGQEARLRCSPMKGHSHVYWYRQLPEEGLKFMVYLQKENIIDESGMPKERFSAEFPKEGPSILRIQQVVRGDSAAYFCASSPLGAGGEAFFGQGTRLTVV.

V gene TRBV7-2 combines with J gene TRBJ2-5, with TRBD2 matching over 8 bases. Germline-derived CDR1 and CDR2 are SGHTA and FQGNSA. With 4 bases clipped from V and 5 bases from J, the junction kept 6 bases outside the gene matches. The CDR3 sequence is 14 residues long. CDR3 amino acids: CASSSAGGRETQYF. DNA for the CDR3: TGTGCCAGCAGCTCGGCGGGGGGCCGTGAGACCCAGTACTTC.

The DNA of the CDR3 is TGTGCCACCAGTGACCCCGGCGGGGGCGAGAATCAGCCCCAGCATTTT. Encoded protein: CATSDPGGGENQPQHF. The V call is TRBV24-1, the J call TRBJ1-5, with TRBD1 as a possible D gene (6 bases). CDR1 is KGHDR and CDR2 is SFDVKD in the germline V gene. The CDR3 consists of 16 residues. Trimming removed 4 bases from V and 4 bases from J, with 16 bases in between.

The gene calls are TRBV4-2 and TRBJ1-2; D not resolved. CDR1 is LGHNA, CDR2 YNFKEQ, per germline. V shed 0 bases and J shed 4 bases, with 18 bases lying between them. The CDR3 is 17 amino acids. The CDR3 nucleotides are TGTGCCAGCAGCCAAGATATTTTCGAGGGAATCGGCTATGGCTACACCTTC. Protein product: CASSQDIFEGIGYGYTF.

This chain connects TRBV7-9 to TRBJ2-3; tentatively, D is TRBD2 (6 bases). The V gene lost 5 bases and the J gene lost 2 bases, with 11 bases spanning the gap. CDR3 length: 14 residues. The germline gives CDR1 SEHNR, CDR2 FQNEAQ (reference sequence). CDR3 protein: CASSASVVTDTQYF. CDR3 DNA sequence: TGTGCCAGCAGCGCTAGCGTCGTCACAGATACGCAGTATTTT.

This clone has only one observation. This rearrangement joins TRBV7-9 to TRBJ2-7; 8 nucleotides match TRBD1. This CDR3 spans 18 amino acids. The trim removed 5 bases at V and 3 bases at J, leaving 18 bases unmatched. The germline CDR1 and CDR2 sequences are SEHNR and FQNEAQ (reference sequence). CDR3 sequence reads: CASSTQIGYGTGHYEQYF. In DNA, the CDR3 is TGTGCCAGCAGCACACAAATAGGGTACGGGACAGGACACTACGAGCAGTACTTC. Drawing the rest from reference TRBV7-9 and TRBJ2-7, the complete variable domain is DTGVSQNPRHKITKRGQNVTFRCDPISEHNRLYWYRQTLGQGPEFLTYFQNEAQLEKSRLLSDRFSAERPKGSFSTLEIQRTEQGDSAMYLCASSTQIGYGTGHYEQYFGPGTRLTVT.

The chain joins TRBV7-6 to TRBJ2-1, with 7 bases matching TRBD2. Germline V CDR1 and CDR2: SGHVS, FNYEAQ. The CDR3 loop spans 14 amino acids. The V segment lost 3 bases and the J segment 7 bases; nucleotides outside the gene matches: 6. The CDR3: CASSLGGGWNEQFF. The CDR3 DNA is TGTGCCAGCAGCTTGGGGGGGGGATGGAATGAGCAGTTCTTC. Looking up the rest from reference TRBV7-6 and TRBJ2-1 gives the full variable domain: GAGVSQSPRYKVTKRGQDVALRCDPISGHVSLYWYRQALGQGPEFLTYFNYEAQQDKSGLPNDRFSAERPEGSISTLTIQRTEQRDSAMYRCASSLGGGWNEQFFGPGTRLTVL.

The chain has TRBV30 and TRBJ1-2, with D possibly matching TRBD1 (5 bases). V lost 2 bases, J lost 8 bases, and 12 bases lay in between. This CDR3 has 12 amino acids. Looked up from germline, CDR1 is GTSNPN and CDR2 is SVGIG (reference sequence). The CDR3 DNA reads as TGTGCCTGGAGTCAGAAGGGGCAAGGCTACACCTTC. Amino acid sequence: CAWSQKGQGYTF.

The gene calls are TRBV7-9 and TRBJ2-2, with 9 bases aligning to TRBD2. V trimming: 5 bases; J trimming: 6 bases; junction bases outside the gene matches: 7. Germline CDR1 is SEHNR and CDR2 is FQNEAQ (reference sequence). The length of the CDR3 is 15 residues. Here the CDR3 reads CASSPGLAGPGELFF. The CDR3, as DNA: TGTGCCAGCAGCCCCGGGCTAGCGGGGCCCGGGGAGCTGTTTTTT.

CDR3 protein: CASSQVTGGKVGYTF. The CDR3 DNA is TGCGCCAGCAGCCAAGTGACAGGGGGAAAGGTTGGCTACACCTTC. The J gene is TRBJ1-2, the V gene TRBV4-3; 9 bases are a match to TRBD1. The CDR3 runs to 15 residues. The V segment lost 1 base and the J segment 7 bases; nucleotides outside the gene matches: 7. Germline V CDR1 and CDR2: LGHNA, YSLEER.

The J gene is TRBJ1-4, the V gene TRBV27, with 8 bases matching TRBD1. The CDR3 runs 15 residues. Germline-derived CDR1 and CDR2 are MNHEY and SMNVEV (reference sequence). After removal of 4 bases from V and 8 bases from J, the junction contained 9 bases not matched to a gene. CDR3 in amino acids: CASSSTGQGWEKLFF. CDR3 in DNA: TGTGCCAGCAGTTCAACCGGACAGGGCTGGGAAAAACTGTTTTTT.

The CDR3 reads CASSWTSGRAGETQYF. The CDR3 DNA reads TGTGCCAGCAGCTGGACTAGCGGGAGGGCCGGGGAGACCCAGTACTTC. The chain employs TRBV7-6 and TRBJ2-5; 15 bases align to TRBD2. The germline V gene encodes CDR1 SGHVS and CDR2 FNYEAQ. The junction had 5 bases not matched to a gene; V was cut back by 4 bases and J by 5 bases. This CDR3 region has 16 residues. Using reference TRBV7-6 and TRBJ2-5 for the parts outside the CDR3, the full variable domain is GAGVSQSPRYKVTKRGQDVALRCDPISGHVSLYWYRQALGQGPEFLTYFNYEAQQDKSGLPNDRFSAERPEGSISTLTIQRTEQRDSAMYRCASSWTSGRAGETQYFGPGTRLLVL.

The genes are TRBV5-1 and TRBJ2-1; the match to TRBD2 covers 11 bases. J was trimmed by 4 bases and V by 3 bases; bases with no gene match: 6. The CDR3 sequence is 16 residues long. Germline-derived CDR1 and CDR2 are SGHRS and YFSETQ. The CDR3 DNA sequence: TGCGCCAGCAGCTCAACCGGGACTAGCGGATACAATGAGCAGTTCTTC. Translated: CASSSTGTSGYNEQFF.

CDR3 protein: CASSPRHWPYYEQYF. DNA for the CDR3: TGTGCCAGCAGTCCGAGACACTGGCCTTACTACGAGCAGTACTTC. The rearrangement uses TRBV7-2 and TRBJ2-7; D is unclear. The germline V and J ends were trimmed by 6 bases and 3 bases, with 18 bases remaining between them. The germline V gene encodes CDR1 SGHTA and CDR2 FQGNSA. The CDR3 loop spans 15 amino acids.